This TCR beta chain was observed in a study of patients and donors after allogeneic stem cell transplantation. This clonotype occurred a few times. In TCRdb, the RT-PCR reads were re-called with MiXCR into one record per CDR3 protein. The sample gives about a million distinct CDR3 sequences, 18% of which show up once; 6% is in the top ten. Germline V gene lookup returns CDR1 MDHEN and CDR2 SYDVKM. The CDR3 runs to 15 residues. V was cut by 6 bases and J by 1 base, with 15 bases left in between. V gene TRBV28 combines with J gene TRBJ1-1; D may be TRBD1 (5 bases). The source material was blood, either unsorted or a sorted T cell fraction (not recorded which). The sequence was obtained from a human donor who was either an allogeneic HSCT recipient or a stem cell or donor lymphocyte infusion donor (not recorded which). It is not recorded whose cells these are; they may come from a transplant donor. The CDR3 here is CASSSARDPNTEAFF. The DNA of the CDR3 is TGTGCCAGCAGCTCCGCGAGGGACCCGAACACTGAAGCTTTCTTT.